This entry describes one T cell receptor (beta chain). Antigen specificity is unknown. The sample is drawn from a study of naive and memory T cell subsets. Findings and limits, study-wide: TCR transcript changes with activation or differentiation may affect this RNA method.

An oligonucleotide containing a UMI was ligated to the 3' end of TCR cDNA. Adult healthy volunteers gave 2.5 ml peripheral blood for whole-blood RNA. Input was about 1 to 1000 ng of DNase-treated total RNA without cell sorting. Trimming left V 0 bases short and J 1 base short, with 7 bases between. Germline V gene sequence: CDR1 SGHNT, CDR2 YYREEE (reference sequence). This CDR3 has 14 residues. The SP2 primer and nested alpha and beta constant region primers amplified ligated cDNA in four rounds. Alpha and beta constant region primers primed reverse transcription for blood and skin samples. TCRdb re-called the 5' RACE reads through MiXCR, storing one row per CDR3 protein. Here the sample spans more than 45,000 distinct CDR3 sequences, 7.2% being singletons.

The origin of this receptor is a male donor in good health. The chain carries TRBV5-4 and TRBJ2-5; no definite D call. CDR3 sequence reads: CASSLGVSQETQYF. The CDR3 DNA follows: TGTGCCAGCAGCTTGGGGGTTTCCCAAGAGACCCAGTACTTC.